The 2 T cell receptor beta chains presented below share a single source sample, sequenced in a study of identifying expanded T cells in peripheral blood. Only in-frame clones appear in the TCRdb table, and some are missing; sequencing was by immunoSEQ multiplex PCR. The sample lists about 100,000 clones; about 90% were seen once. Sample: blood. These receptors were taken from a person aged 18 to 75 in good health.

CDR3 nucleotide sequence: TGTGCCAGCAGCTTACCGCGAAACACTGAAGCTTTCTTT. Residues: CASSLPRNTEAFF. J is TRBJ1-1 and V is TRBV7-2; D call uncertain. The germline gives CDR1 SGHTA, CDR2 FQGNSA. This CDR3 contains 13 residues. The ends were cut back, 2 bases at V and 2 bases at J, with 6 bases in the middle. The full variable domain, rest sourced from reference TRBV7-2 and TRBJ1-1, is GAGVSQSPSNKVTEKGKDVELRCDPISGHTALYWYRQSLGQGLEFLIYFQGNSAPDKSGLPSDRFSAERTGGSVSTLTIQRTQQEDSAVYLCASSLPRNTEAFFGQGTRLTVV.

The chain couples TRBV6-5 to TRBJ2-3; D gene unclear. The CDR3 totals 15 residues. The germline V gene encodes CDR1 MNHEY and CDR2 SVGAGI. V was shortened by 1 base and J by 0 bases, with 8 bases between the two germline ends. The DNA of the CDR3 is TGTGCCAGCAGTTACTTTAAAACTAGCACAGATACGCAGTATTTT. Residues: CASSYFKTSTDTQYF.